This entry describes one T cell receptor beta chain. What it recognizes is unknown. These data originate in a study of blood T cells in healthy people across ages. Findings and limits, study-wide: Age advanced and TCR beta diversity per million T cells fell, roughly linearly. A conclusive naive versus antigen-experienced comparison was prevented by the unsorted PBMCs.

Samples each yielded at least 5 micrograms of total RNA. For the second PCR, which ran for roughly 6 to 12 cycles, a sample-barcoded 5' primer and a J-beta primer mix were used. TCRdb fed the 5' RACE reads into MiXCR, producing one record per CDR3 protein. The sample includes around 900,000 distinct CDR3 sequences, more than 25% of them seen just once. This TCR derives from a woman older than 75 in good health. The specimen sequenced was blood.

The CDR3 bases are TGTGCCTGGCGTCCCTTGCGGGGGCTTCCCTACGAGCAGTACTTC. It encodes CAWRPLRGLPYEQYF. J is TRBJ2-7 and V is TRBV30; tentatively, D is TRBD2 (7 bases). The CDR3 totals 15 residues. Germline V gene sequence: CDR1 GTSNPN, CDR2 SVGIG (reference sequence). Trimming took off 5 bases at V and 2 bases at J, with 19 bases between the two ends.